This TCR beta chain was identified during a study of shared clonotypes between healthy human individuals. The CDR3 length is 17 residues. Germline V CDR1 and CDR2: MNHEY, SMNVEV (reference sequence). The trim removed 3 bases at V and 4 bases at J, leaving 7 bases unmatched. Comment on this clone: The target antigen is unknown.

General study results and limits: Naive CD4 clonotype sharing across a few donors was around 5%.

Libraries were prepared by immunoSEQ multiplex PCR; TCRdb keeps only in-frame clonotypes and omits some of them. The sample shows 700,000 or so clones, about three quarters of them seen only once. The TCR comes from a young woman in good health. Sample: memory CD4+ T cells sorted from blood. Specified subset: CD45RA-negative fraction. The V call is TRBV27, the J call TRBJ2-1; 12 bases are shared with TRBD2. The CDR3 region is CASSFRTSGIGYNEQFF. In nucleotides, the CDR3 is TGTGCCAGCAGTTTCAGGACTAGCGGGATTGGGTACAATGAGCAGTTCTTC.